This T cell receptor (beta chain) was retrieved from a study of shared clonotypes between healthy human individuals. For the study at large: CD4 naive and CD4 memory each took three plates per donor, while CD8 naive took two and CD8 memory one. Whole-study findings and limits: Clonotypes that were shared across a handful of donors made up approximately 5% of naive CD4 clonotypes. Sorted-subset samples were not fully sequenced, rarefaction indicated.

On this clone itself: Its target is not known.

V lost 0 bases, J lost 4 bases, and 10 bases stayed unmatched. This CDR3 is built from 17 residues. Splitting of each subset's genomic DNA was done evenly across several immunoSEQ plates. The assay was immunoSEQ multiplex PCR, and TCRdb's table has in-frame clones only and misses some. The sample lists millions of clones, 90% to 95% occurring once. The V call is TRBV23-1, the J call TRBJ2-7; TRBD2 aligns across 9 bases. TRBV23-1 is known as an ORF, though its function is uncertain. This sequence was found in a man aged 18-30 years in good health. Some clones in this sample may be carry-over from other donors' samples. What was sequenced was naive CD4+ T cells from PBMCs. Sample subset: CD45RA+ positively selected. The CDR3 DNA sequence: TGCGCCAGCAGTCAATCAGGCGGCCTAGCGGGAAGATACGAGCAGTACTTC. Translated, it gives CASSQSGGLAGRYEQYF.